This entry lists 17 T cell receptor beta chains sequenced from one sample in a study of OX40 agonist ivuxolimab in advanced cancers. Assay: immunoSEQ multiplex PCR; the TCRdb copy retains only in-frame clones and omits some. The repertoire holds tens of thousands of clones, with 80% to 90% as singletons. The material was CD4+ or CD8+ T cells sorted from blood, obtained in a trial of the OX40 agonist ivuxolimab. Receptors originate from an adult with an advanced solid tumor such as melanoma, head and neck, liver or kidney cancer.

DNA of the CDR3: TGTGCCAGCACGACAGGGGACGAGCAGTACTTC. This translates into CASTTGDEQYF. J is TRBJ2-7 and V is TRBV28, with TRBD1 matching over 8 bases. This CDR3 region has 11 residues. The germline V gene has CDR1 MDHEN and CDR2 SYDVKM. J lost 5 bases, V lost 7 bases, and 1 base had no gene match. The full variable domain, in which reference TRBV28 and TRBJ2-7 provide the parts outside the CDR3, is DVKVTQSSRYLVKRTGEKVFLECVQDMDHENMFWYRQDPGLGLRLIYFSYDVKMKEKGDIPEGYSVSREKKERFSLILESASTNQTSMYLCASTTGDEQYFGPGTRLTVT.

V and J are TRBV25-1 and TRBJ2-7, with D hard to call. V was pared by 1 base and J by 4 bases, with 17 bases between. The CDR3 is 16 residues long. The germline V gene has CDR1 MGHDK and CDR2 SYGVNS. The CDR3 spells CASSESALSPVYEQYF. The CDR3 bases are TGTGCCAGCAGTGAATCGGCCCTCAGTCCGGTGTACGAGCAGTACTTC.

The chain recombines TRBV5-1 with TRBJ1-1; no clear D gene. CDR3 size: 15 residues. Trimming stripped 4 bases from V and 4 bases from J, with 17 bases between. CDR1 is SGHRS, CDR2 YFSETQ, per germline. The CDR3 loop reads CASSALRGWGTEAFF. For the CDR3, the DNA is TGCGCCAGCAGCGCCCTTCGTGGCTGGGGCACTGAAGCTTTCTTT.

The chain links TRBV11-2 to TRBJ2-7; D uncertain. Germline V gives CDR1 SGHAT, CDR2 FQNNGV. The CDR3 runs 13 residues. V was cut by 1 base and J by 4 bases, with 8 bases left in between. As DNA, the CDR3 is TGTGCCAGCAGCTTAGTTTTTGGGTACGAGCAGTACTTC. Translated: CASSLVFGYEQYF. Full variable domain (outside the CDR3, taken from reference TRBV11-2 and TRBJ2-7): EAGVAQSPRYKIIEKRQSVAFWCNPISGHATLYWYQQILGQGPKLLIQFQNNGVVDDSQLPKDRFSAERLKGVDSTLKIQPAKLEDSAVYLCASSLVFGYEQYFGPGTRLTVT.

This clone was observed a few times. The rearrangement joins TRBV10-3 to TRBJ2-7; 11 nucleotides line up with TRBD2. The V and J ends lost 8 bases and 0 bases, in that order; junction bases with no gene match: 6. This CDR3 is built from 15 residues. Germline V gene lookup returns CDR1 ENHRY and CDR2 SYGVKD. CDR3 in DNA: TGTGCCATCGCAGGACTAGCGGGTAACTCCTACGAGCAGTACTTC. Its translation: CAIAGLAGNSYEQYF.

The chain is built from TRBV6-5 and TRBJ1-2; 11 bases are shared with TRBD1. Germline V gene lookup returns CDR1 MNHEY and CDR2 SVGAGI. The CDR3 spans 16 residues. J lost 4 bases, V lost 0 bases, and 4 bases had no gene match. As DNA, the CDR3 is TGTGCCAGCAGTTACTCTCGGACAGGGGGCGGCTATGGCTACACCTTC. Translated: CASSYSRTGGGYGYTF.

The chain employs TRBV19 and TRBJ1-2; D not resolved. The germline CDR1 and CDR2 sequences are LNHDA and SQIVND (reference sequence). The V end was cut by 7 bases, the J end by 8 bases, with 26 bases between. CDR3 length: 16 residues. The CDR3 is CASTYRAGLRIRGYTF. The CDR3 nucleotides read TGTGCCAGTACTTATAGGGCCGGATTGAGGATTAGGGGCTACACCTTC.

This clone was counted only a few times. The genes are TRBV20-1 and TRBJ1-1; tentative D call: TRBD1 (5 bases). The V and J ends lost 3 bases and 11 bases respectively, with 10 bases between them. The CDR3 totals 10 residues. The germline CDR1 and CDR2 sequences are DFQATT and SNEGSKA (reference sequence). DNA for the CDR3: TGCAGTGCTAGGGGGGAGATTGCTTTCTTT. Its translation is CSARGEIAFF.

The V gene is TRBV5-1, the J gene TRBJ2-7; 12 bases agree with TRBD2. The CDR3 runs 14 residues. Germline loops: CDR1 SGHRS, CDR2 YFSETQ. Trimming took 6 bases from V and 4 from J; bases not matched to a gene: 5. CDR3 protein: CASTLGTSGYEQYF. In DNA, the CDR3 is TGCGCCAGCACCCTGGGGACTAGCGGGTACGAGCAGTACTTC.

The chain links TRBV2 to TRBJ2-7; D is ambiguous. The CDR3 extends over 12 amino acids. Germline V lookup: CDR1 SNHLY, CDR2 FYNNEI. Trimming shortened V by 2 bases and J by 7 bases, and 9 bases separated the two germline ends. The CDR3 spells CASSEFLWEQYF. The DNA of the CDR3 is TGTGCCAGCAGTGAATTTTTGTGGGAGCAGTACTTC.

The J gene is TRBJ2-1, the V gene TRBV4-1; TRBD1 agrees at 11 bases. Germline loops: CDR1 MGHRA, CDR2 YSYEKL. This CDR3 has 19 residues. V was clipped by 2 bases and J by 8 bases; unmatched bases: 17. For the CDR3, the DNA is TGCGCCAGCAGCCAATGGGGGGCTGGGGACAGGGGGTTTTTCGATGAGCAGTTCTTC. Protein product: CASSQWGAGDRGFFDEQFF.

This clone was seen more than once but under ten times. The CDR3 coding sequence is TGTGCCAGCAGCGGAGAACAGGTTATCGGAAACACCATATATTTT. Its protein is CASSGEQVIGNTIYF. The rearrangement links TRBV9 to TRBJ1-3, with D possibly matching TRBD1 (5 bases). There are 15 residues in the CDR3. Deletions cut 3 bases from V and 4 bases from J, with 14 bases between. Germline V gene data show CDR1 as SGDLS and CDR2 as YYNGEE.

The rearrangement joins TRBV11-3 to TRBJ1-1, with D hard to call. The V and J ends lost 7 bases and 4 bases respectively, with 13 bases between them. The CDR3 loop spans 13 amino acids. CDR1 SGHNT and CDR2 YENEEA come from the germline V gene. The CDR3 reads CASTPKWSTEAFF. CDR3 nucleotides: TGTGCCAGCACTCCCAAATGGAGCACTGAAGCTTTCTTT.

This clone has a single count. The chain joins TRBV30 to TRBJ2-5; 8 bases map to TRBD1. The V gene end was trimmed by 6 bases and the J gene end by 5 bases; junction bases not matched to a gene: 5. CDR1 and CDR2 (germline): GTSNPN, SVGIG (reference sequence). This CDR3 spans 12 amino acids. Here the CDR3 DNA reads TGTGCCTGTACGGACAGGGTCGAGACCCAGTACTTC. Its translation is CACTDRVETQYF.

The gene calls are TRBV5-1 and TRBJ1-3; no clear D. In germline, CDR1 is SGHRS, CDR2 YFSETQ. The CDR3 contains 14 residues. V lost 1 base and J 1 base, leaving 6 bases between the germline ends. CDR3 residues: CASSLSGSGNTIYF. The CDR3 coding sequence is TGCGCCAGCAGCTTGAGTGGTTCTGGAAACACCATATATTTT.

The sample holds one count of this clone. The gene calls are TRBV10-3 and TRBJ2-7, with 9 bases lining up with TRBD2. This CDR3 spans 15 amino acids. CDR1 is ENHRY, CDR2 SYGVKD, per germline. V shed 4 bases, J shed 3 bases, and the junction held 7 bases outside the gene matches. The chain's CDR3 is CAISGGSGGVYEQYF. The DNA of the CDR3 is TGTGCCATCAGTGGAGGTAGCGGGGGCGTCTACGAGCAGTACTTC.

This clone was recorded once. This rearrangement joins TRBV15 to TRBJ1-5, with TRBD1 identical over 7 bases. CDR1 is LNHNV and CDR2 is YYDKDF in the germline V gene (reference sequence). V lost 0 bases, J lost 4 bases, and 9 bases stayed unmatched. This CDR3 region has 17 residues. The CDR3 coding sequence is TGTGCCACCAGCAGAGATTATGGGACAGAGGAGAATCAGCCCCAGCATTTT. It specifies CATSRDYGTEENQPQHF.